The 14 T cell receptor beta chains given below trace back to one sample, sequenced in a study of shared clonotypes between healthy human individuals. Assay used: immunoSEQ multiplex PCR; TCRdb lists only in-frame clones, some missing. The sample records around 2,000,000 clones, about 95% being singletons. Cells designated naive CD8 were CD45RO-negative and were positively selected for CCR7, with terminally differentiated effector memory CD45RA+ cells excluded. Material: naive CD8+ T cells sorted from blood. The receptors derive from a man younger than 35 in good health.

The chain joins TRBV29-1 to TRBJ1-2; no reliable D call. With 4 bases removed from V and 2 bases from J, the gap between germline ends came to 11 bases. This CDR3 is 13 amino acids long. The germline gives CDR1 SQVTM, CDR2 ANQGSEA. The CDR3 protein is CSVAGVGNYGYTF. The CDR3 nucleotides read TGCAGCGTTGCTGGCGTGGGGAACTATGGCTACACCTTC.

With regard to this clone: The identical CDR3 is also encoded by other nucleotide sequences in the sample. This rearrangement joins TRBV30 to TRBJ1-6; weak D call: TRBD1 (5 bases). V was shortened by 1 base and J by 6 bases, with 7 bases between the two germline ends. CDR1 and CDR2 from the germline V gene are GTSNPN and SVGIG (reference sequence). The CDR3 runs 13 residues. This CDR3 reads CAWSGQGNSPLHF. CDR3 bases: TGTGCCTGGAGTGGGCAGGGTAATTCACCCCTCCACTTT. Supplemented by reference TRBV30 and TRBJ1-6, the full variable domain reads SQTIHQWPATLVQPVGSPLSLECTVEGTSNPNLYWYRQAAGRGLQLLFYSVGIGQISSEVPQNLSASRPQDRQFILSSKKLLLSDSGFYLCAWSGQGNSPLHFGNGTRLTVT.

The rearrangement joins TRBV5-6 to TRBJ2-3; 12 nucleotides agree with TRBD2. With 8 bases clipped from V and 4 bases from J, the junction kept 5 bases outside the gene matches. This CDR3 is 14 amino acids long. CDR1 and CDR2 (germline): SGHDT, YYEEEE. The CDR3 sequence is CASLLAGGPDTQYF. In DNA, the CDR3 is TGTGCCAGTCTGCTAGCGGGAGGGCCAGATACGCAGTATTTT.

This clone was detected only a few times. This same CDR3 is encoded by further DNA sequences in the sample. This chain connects TRBV9 to TRBJ1-3; possible D gene TRBD1, 5 bases. The CDR3 has 15 residues. From germline, CDR1 is SGDLS and CDR2 YYNGEE. V was clipped by 0 bases and J by 0 bases, with 7 bases between them. The CDR3 loop reads CASSVDGGSGNTIYF. In nucleotides, the CDR3 is TGTGCCAGCAGCGTAGACGGGGGCTCTGGAAACACCATATATTTT.

The V gene is TRBV27, the J gene TRBJ1-4; TRBD1 might be the D (6 bases). The germline CDR1 and CDR2 sequences are MNHEY and SMNVEV (reference sequence). The germline V and J ends were trimmed by 10 bases and 0 bases, with 12 bases remaining between them. CDR3 size: 14 residues. The CDR3 loop reads CATRGGSTNEKLFF. The CDR3 bases are TGTGCCACTAGGGGGGGATCAACTAATGAAAAACTGTTTTTT.

The chain has TRBV6-5 and TRBJ2-7; possible D gene TRBD2, 6 bases. V was pared by 10 bases and J by 1 base, with 14 bases between. CDR1 MNHEY and CDR2 SVGAGI come from the germline V gene. CDR3 length: 13 amino acids. The CDR3 loop is CAIRMEGSYEQYF. CDR3 coding DNA: TGTGCCATCCGAATGGAGGGATCCTACGAGCAGTACTTC.

This clone appeared once. The chain has TRBV5-4 and TRBJ1-1; TRBD1 aligns across 11 bases. The germline CDR1 and CDR2 sequences are SGHNT and YYREEE (reference sequence). V was clipped by 4 bases and J by 3 bases; unmatched bases: 5. This CDR3 has 15 residues. In DNA, the CDR3 is TGTGCCAGCAGCGCCGGGACAGGGGGGTACACTGAAGCTTTCTTT. This gives the protein CASSAGTGGYTEAFF. Full variable domain (outside the CDR3, taken from reference TRBV5-4 and TRBJ1-1): ETGVTQSPTHLIKTRGQQVTLRCSSQSGHNTVSWYQQALGQGPQFIFQYYREEENGRGNFPPRFSGLQFPNYSSELNVNALELDDSALYLCASSAGTGGYTEAFFGQGTRLTVV.

The chain couples TRBV6-1 to TRBJ2-5; D is perhaps TRBD1 (5 bases). Germline CDR1 reads MNHNS; CDR2 reads SASEGT. The CDR3 runs to 15 residues. Deletions cut 5 bases from V and 5 bases from J, with 18 bases between. The CDR3 DNA follows: TGTGCCAGCAGTAATCGGACAAAAAGGGTGGAGACCCAGTACTTC. Translating gives CASSNRTKRVETQYF.

This clone was picked up a small number of times. The chain joins TRBV6-6 to TRBJ1-5; maybe TRBD1 (5 bases). Germline loops: CDR1 MNHNY, CDR2 SVGAGI (reference sequence). Trimming took off 5 bases at V and 11 bases at J, with 13 bases between the two ends. The CDR3 runs to 12 residues. The chain's CDR3 is CASSPSGTSQHF. CDR3 nucleotides: TGTGCCAGCAGTCCCTCCGGGACGTCCCAGCATTTT.

The V and J genes are TRBV10-3 and TRBJ2-7; D not certain. The V and J ends lost 0 bases and 5 bases respectively, with 11 bases between them. CDR3 length equals 14 residues. Germline V gene lookup returns CDR1 ENHRY and CDR2 SYGVKD. CDR3: CAISESVELHEQYF. CDR3 bases: TGTGCCATCAGTGAGTCGGTAGAGCTCCACGAGCAGTACTTC.

V is TRBV4-3 and J is TRBJ2-2, with 10 nucleotides matching TRBD2. The CDR3 runs to 16 residues. V lost 3 bases to trimming and J lost 5 bases; unmatched junction nucleotides: 6. The germline CDR1 and CDR2 sequences are LGHNA and YSLEER. For the CDR3, the DNA is TGCGCCAGCAGCCAGGAAGCGGGAGGGCCAACCGGGGAGCTGTTTTTT. Amino acids: CASSQEAGGPTGELFF.

This chain links TRBV27 with TRBJ2-2, with 7 positions matching TRBD1. Per germline, CDR1 MNHEY and CDR2 SMNVEV (reference sequence). The CDR3 loop spans 16 amino acids. The V gene end was trimmed by 0 bases and the J gene end by 1 base; junction bases not matched to a gene: 2. In nucleotides, the CDR3 is TGTGCCAGCAGTTTATCGACAGGGTGGAACACCGGGGAGCTGTTTTTT. This encodes CASSLSTGWNTGELFF.

The V and J genes are TRBV27 and TRBJ2-1; TRBD1 agrees at 7 bases. Trimming removed 5 bases from V and 2 bases from J; junction bases left unmatched: 6. There are 15 residues in the CDR3. CDR1 is MNHEY, CDR2 SMNVEV, per germline (reference sequence). The CDR3 reads CASSRQGSPYNEQFF. The CDR3 region has the DNA TGTGCCAGCAGTCGACAGGGCTCCCCCTACAATGAGCAGTTCTTC.

The chain couples TRBV10-3 to TRBJ1-1, with 9 nucleotides matching TRBD1. After removal of 2 bases from V and 4 bases from J, the junction contained 5 bases not matched to a gene. Per the germline V gene, CDR1 is ENHRY and CDR2 is SYGVKD. The CDR3 contains 15 residues. This CDR3 reads CAISETGGMGTEAFF. The DNA of the CDR3 is TGTGCCATCAGTGAGACAGGGGGCATGGGCACTGAAGCTTTCTTT.